The TCR beta chain described here comes from a study of OX40 agonist ivuxolimab in advanced cancers. Study-level background: Ivuxolimab was a fully human IgG2 agonistic monoclonal antibody targeting the costimulatory receptor OX40 (CD134). Intravenous ivuxolimab was administered to patients every 2 weeks at six dose levels: 0.01, 0.1, 0.3, 1.5, 3 and 10 mg/kg. Of the approximately 53 patients in dose escalation, 19 had hepatocellular carcinoma, around 15 had melanoma, 9 had renal cell carcinoma and 9 had head and neck cancer. In the dose-escalation cohort, roughly four fifths of patients were male, and the mean age was about 55 years, with a range of about 23 to 80. Patients were allowed to have had prior anti-PD-1, anti-PD-L1 or anti-CTLA-4 therapy, and 30% to 40% of the dose-escalation patients had been treated with checkpoint inhibitors. Three dose-escalation patients achieved partial responses, one with hepatocellular carcinoma and two with cutaneous melanoma. Peripheral TCRbeta sequencing aimed to test whether ivuxolimab altered TCR sequence diversity and caused clonal T-cell expansion. The paper describes the monotherapy dose-escalation part (N of about 52 patients) of the phase I trial of ivuxolimab. Findings and caveats that apply to the study as a whole: In the 0.1-3.0 mg/kg groups, partial responders had among the lowest normalized peripheral clonal expansion, particularly in CD8+ T cells. At doses from 0.1 to 3.0 mg/kg, clonal expansion was seen in both CD4+ and CD8+ blood T cells between baseline and week 6. After ivuxolimab, CD8+ T cells had more expanded clones than CD4+ T cells on average. The antigen specificity of the peripheral T cells that underwent clonal expansion was not determined. Low levels of normalized T-cell clonal expansion were also seen in some patients who did not respond.

The trial excluded patients who had a history of autoimmune disease or were on systemic immunosuppression. Peripheral blood for TCR sequencing was collected from all dose cohorts at baseline, on cycle 4 day 1, and on cycle 7 day 1. The samples were drawn from a first-in-human, open-label, multicenter phase I dose-escalation trial of ivuxolimab. Adults with locally advanced or metastatic melanoma, renal cell carcinoma, hepatocellular carcinoma or head and neck squamous cell carcinoma were enrolled in the trial. Before TCR sequencing, CD4+ T cells and CD8+ T cells from peripheral blood were sorted into separate populations. Genomic DNA was isolated from the sorted cells so that the TCRbeta CDR3 region could be sequenced. The immunoSEQ Assay was used to sequence the TCRbeta CDR3 regions. This is the immuneACCESS table as TCRdb keeps it, with only in-frame sequences that have V and J called. A part of the clones is gone; compared with another copy, unresolved V genes explain less than half, and the rest is unexplained. For this sample the table gives fewer than 70,000 clones, of which 85% to 90% were detected only once. 5.5% to 7% of the sample comes from the top ten.

From the germline V gene (reference sequence), CDR1 is MNHNY and CDR2 is SVGAGI. Clipping removes 10 bases from V and 0 bases from J, with 7 as the unmatched junction base count. The CDR3 runs 15 amino acids, cysteine and phenylalanine included. Left in the record is the CDR3 DNA by itself, 45 bases read in frame from the first base. On this clone itself: The clone's antigen remains unknown. No per-base quality is available; no much larger clone lies one base away.

The sample was CD4+ or CD8+ T cells sorted from blood, taken in a trial of the OX40 agonist ivuxolimab. The receptor comes from an adult with an advanced solid tumor such as melanoma, head and neck, liver or kidney cancer. The chain was built from TRBV6-6 and TRBJ2-3, with 10 middle bases fitting TRBD1. The CDR3 protein sequence reads: CATRDRGQSTDTQYF. In nucleotides, the sequence is TGTGCCACCCGGGACAGGGGCCAGAGCACAGATACGCAGTATTTT.